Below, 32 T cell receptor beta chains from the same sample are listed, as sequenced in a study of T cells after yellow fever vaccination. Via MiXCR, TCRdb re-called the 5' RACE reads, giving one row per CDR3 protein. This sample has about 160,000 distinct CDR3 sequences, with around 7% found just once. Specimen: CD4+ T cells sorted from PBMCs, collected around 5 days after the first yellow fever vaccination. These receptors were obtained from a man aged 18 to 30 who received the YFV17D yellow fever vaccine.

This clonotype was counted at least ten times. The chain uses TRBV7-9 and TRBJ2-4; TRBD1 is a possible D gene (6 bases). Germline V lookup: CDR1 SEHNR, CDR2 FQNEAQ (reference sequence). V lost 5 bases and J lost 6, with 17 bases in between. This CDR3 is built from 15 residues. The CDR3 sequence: CASSPRQELGNIQYF. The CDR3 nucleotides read TGTGCCAGCAGCCCCCGACAGGAATTGGGAAACATTCAGTACTTC.

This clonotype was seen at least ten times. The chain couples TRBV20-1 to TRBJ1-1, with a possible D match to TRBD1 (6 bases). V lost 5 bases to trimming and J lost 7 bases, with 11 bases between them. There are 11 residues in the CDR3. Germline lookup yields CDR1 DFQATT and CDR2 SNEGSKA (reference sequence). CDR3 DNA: TGCAGTGCTGAAAAGGACAGTGAAGCTTTCTTT. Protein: CSAEKDSEAFF.

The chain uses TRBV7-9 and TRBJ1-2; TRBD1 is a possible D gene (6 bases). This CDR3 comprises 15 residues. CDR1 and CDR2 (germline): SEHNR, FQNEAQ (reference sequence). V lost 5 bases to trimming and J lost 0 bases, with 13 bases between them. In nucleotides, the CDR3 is TGTGCCAGCAGCCCCCGGACAGTAGCTAACTATGGCTACACCTTC. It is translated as CASSPRTVANYGYTF.

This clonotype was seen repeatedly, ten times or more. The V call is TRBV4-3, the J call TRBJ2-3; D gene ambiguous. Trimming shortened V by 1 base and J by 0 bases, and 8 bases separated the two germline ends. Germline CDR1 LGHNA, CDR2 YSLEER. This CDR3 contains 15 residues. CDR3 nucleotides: TGCGCCAGCAGCCAAGGACAACCGAGCACAGATACGCAGTATTTT. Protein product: CASSQGQPSTDTQYF.

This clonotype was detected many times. This chain's CDR3 is CASRGRVLPYEQYF. CDR3 DNA: TGTGCCAGCAGGGGAAGGGTACTTCCCTACGAGCAGTACTTC. This chain connects TRBV2 to TRBJ2-7; no clear D gene. V was pared by 6 bases and J by 2 bases, with 14 bases between. The CDR3 has 14 amino acids. CDR1 and CDR2 (germline): SNHLY, FYNNEI.

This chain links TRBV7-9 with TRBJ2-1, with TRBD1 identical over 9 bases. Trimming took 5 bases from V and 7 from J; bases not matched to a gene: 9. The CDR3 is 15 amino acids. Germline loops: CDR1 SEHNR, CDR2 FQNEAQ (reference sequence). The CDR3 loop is CASSAHRGRLNEQFF. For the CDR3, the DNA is TGTGCCAGCAGCGCCCACAGGGGGCGGTTAAATGAGCAGTTCTTC.

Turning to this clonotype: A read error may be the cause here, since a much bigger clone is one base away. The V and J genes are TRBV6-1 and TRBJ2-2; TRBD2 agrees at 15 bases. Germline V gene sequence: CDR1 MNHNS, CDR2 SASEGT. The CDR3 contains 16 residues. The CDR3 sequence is CASRGLAGGTVGEQFF. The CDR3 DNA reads TGTGCCAGCAGGGGACTAGCGGGGGGCACCGTCGGGGAGCAGTTTTTT.

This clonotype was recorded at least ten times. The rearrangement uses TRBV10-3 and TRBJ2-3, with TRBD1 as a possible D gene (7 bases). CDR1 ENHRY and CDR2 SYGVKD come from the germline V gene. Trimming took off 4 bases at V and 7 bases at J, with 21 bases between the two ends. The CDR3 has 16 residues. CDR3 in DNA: TGTGCCATCAGTGGATCCAGGGGGGAACTCGGGAATACGCAGTATTTT. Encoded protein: CAISGSRGELGNTQYF.

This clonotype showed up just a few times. This CDR3 is CASSLDPRLVPSPLHF. Written as DNA, the CDR3 is TGTGCCAGCAGTTTGGACCCCCGACTTGTGCCATCACCCCTCCACTTT. J is TRBJ1-6 and V is TRBV12-3 or TRBV12-4; D not resolved. The CDR3 is made up of 16 amino acids. Trimming shortened V by 3 bases and J by 10 bases, and 19 bases separated the two germline ends.

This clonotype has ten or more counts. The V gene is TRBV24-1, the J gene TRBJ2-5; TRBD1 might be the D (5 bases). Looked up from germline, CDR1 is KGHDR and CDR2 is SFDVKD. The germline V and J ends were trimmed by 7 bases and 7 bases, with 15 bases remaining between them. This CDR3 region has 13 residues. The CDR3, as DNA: TGTGCCACCAGCACGACAGAACACGGGACCCAGTACTTC. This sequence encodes CATSTTEHGTQYF.

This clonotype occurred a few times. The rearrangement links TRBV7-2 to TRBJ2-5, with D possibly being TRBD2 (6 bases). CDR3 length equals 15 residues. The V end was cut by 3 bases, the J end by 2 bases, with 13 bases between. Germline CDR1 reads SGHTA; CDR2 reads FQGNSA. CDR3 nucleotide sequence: TGTGCCAGCAGCTTTTCCGGACTACCACAAGAGACCCAGTACTTC. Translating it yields CASSFSGLPQETQYF.

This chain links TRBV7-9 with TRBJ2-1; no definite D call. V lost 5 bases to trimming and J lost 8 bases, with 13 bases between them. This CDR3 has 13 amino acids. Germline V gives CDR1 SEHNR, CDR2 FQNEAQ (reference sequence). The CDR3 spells CASSPMGEDEQFF. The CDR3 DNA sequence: TGTGCCAGCAGCCCTATGGGTGAGGATGAGCAGTTCTTC.

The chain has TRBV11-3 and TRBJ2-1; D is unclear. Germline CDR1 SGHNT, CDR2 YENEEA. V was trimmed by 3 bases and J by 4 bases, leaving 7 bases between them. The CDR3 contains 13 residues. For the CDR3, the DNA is TGTGCCAGCAGCTTTTCACGGTACAATGAGCAGTTCTTC. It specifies CASSFSRYNEQFF.

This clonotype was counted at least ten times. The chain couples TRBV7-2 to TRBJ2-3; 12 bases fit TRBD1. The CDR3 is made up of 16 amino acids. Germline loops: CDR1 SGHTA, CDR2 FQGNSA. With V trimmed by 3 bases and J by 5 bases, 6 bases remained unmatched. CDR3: CASSLYRDRGQDTQYF. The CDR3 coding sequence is TGTGCCAGCAGCTTGTACCGGGACAGGGGGCAAGATACGCAGTATTTT.

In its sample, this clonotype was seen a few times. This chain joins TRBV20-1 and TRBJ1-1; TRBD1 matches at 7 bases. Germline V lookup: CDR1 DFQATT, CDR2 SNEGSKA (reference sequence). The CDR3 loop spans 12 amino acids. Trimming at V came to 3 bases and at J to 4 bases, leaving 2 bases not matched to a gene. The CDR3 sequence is CSARTGFTEAFF. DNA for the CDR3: TGCAGTGCTAGGACAGGGTTCACTGAAGCTTTCTTT.

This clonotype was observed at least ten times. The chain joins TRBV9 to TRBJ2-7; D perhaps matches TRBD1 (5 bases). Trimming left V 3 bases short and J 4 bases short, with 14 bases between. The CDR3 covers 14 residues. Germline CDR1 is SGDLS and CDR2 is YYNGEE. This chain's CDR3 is CASSGYKGEYEQYF. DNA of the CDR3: TGTGCCAGCAGCGGATATAAAGGGGAATACGAGCAGTACTTC.

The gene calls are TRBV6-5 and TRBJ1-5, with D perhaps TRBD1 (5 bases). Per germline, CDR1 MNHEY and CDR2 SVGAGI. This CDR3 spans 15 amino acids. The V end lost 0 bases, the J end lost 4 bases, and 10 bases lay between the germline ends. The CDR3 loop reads CASSYSWGPNQPQHF. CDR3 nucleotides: TGTGCCAGCAGTTACTCGTGGGGCCCGAATCAGCCCCAGCATTTT.

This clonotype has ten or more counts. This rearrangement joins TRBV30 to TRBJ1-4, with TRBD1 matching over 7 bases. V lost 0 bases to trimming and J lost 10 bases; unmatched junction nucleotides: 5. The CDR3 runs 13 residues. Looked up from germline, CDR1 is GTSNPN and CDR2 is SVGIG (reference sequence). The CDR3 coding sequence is TGTGCCTGGAGTGTACAGGGGAGCGGAAAACTGTTTTTT. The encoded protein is CAWSVQGSGKLFF. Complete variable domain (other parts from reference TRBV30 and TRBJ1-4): SQTIHQWPATLVQPVGSPLSLECTVEGTSNPNLYWYRQAAGRGLQLLFYSVGIGQISSEVPQNLSASRPQDRQFILSSKKLLLSDSGFYLCAWSVQGSGKLFFGSGTQLSVL.

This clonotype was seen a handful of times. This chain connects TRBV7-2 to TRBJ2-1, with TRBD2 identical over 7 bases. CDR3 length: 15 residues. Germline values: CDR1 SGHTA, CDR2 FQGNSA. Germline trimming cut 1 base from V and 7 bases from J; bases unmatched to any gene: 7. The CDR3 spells CASSLDGGGFNEQFF. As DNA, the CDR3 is TGTGCCAGCAGCTTAGATGGGGGGGGGTTTAATGAGCAGTTCTTC.

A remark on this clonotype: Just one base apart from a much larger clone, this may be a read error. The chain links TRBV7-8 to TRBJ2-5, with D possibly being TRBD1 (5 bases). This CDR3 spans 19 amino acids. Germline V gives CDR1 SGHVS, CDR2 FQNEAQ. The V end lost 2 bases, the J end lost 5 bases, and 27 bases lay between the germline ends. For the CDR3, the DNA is TGTGCCAGCAGCTTACGGTGGGGCCTCCTCAAGGTCGAAGGGGAGACCCAGTACTTC. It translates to CASSLRWGLLKVEGETQYF. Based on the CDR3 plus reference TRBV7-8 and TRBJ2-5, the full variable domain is GAGVSQSPRYKVAKRGQDVALRCDPISGHVSLFWYQQALGQGPEFLTYFQNEAQLDKSGLPSDRFFAERPEGSVSTLKIQRTQQEDSAVYLCASSLRWGLLKVEGETQYFGPGTRLLVL.

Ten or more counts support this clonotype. CDR3 sequence: CASSNRVGDSPLHF. CDR3 DNA sequence: TGTGCCAGCAGTAACAGGGTTGGAGATTCACCCCTCCACTTT. V is TRBV7-2 and J is TRBJ1-6, with D possibly matching TRBD1 (6 bases). Germline V lookup: CDR1 SGHTA, CDR2 FQGNSA. The CDR3 sequence is 14 residues long. Trimming pared 6 bases from V and 8 bases from J, leaving 14 bases between.

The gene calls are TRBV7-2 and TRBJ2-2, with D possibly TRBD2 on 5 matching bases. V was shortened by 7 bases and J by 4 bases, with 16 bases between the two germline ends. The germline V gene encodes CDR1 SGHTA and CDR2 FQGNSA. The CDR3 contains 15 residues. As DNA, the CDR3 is TGTGCCAGCACCTTTTCGCGGGTTACCACCGGGGAGCTGTTTTTT. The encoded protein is CASTFSRVTTGELFF.

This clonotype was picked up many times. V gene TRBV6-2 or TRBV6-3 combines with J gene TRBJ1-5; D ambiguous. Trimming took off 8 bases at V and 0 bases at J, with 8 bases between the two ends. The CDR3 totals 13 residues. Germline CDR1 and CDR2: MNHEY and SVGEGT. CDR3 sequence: CASATASNQPQHF. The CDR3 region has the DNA TGTGCCAGCGCAACGGCTAGCAATCAGCCCCAGCATTTT.

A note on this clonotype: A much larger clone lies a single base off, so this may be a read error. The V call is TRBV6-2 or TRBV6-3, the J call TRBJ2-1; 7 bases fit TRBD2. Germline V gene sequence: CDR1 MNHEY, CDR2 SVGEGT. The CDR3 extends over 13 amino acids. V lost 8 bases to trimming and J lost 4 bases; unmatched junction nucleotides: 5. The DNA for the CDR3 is TGTGCCAGCGAGCCGGGGGGTTACAATGAGCAGTTCTTC. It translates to CASEPGGYNEQFF.

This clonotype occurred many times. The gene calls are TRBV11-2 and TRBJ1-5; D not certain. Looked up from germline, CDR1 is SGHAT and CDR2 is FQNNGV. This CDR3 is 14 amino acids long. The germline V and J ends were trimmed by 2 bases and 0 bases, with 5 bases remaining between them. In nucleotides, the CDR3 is TGTGCCAGCAGCTTATCCAGTAGCAATCAGCCCCAGCATTTT. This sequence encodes CASSLSSSNQPQHF.

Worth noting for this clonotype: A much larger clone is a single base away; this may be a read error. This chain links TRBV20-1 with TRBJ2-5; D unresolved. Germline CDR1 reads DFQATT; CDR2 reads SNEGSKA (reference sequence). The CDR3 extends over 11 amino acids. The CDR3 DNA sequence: TGCAGTGCTAGAGAAACGGAGATCCAGTACTTC. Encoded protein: CSARETEIQYF.

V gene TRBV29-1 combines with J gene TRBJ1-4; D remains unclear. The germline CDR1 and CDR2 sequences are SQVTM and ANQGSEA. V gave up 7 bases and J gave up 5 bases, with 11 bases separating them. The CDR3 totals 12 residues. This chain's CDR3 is CSAQALNEKLFF. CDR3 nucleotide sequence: TGCAGCGCCCAGGCCCTAAATGAAAAACTGTTTTTT.

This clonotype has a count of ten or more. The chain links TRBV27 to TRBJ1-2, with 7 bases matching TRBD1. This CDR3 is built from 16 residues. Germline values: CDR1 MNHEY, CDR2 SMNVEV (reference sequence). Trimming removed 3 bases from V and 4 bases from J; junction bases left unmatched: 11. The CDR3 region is CASSFLTGAGGYGYTF. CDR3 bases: TGTGCCAGCAGTTTTTTAACAGGGGCCGGGGGCTATGGCTACACCTTC.

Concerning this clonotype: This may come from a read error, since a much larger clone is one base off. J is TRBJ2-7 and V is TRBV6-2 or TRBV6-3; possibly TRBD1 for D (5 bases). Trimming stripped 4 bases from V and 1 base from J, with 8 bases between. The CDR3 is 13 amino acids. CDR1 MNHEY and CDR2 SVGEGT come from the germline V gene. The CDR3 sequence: CASSSDSSYEQYF. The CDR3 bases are TGTGCCAGCAGTTCCGACAGTTCCTACGAGCAGTACTTC.

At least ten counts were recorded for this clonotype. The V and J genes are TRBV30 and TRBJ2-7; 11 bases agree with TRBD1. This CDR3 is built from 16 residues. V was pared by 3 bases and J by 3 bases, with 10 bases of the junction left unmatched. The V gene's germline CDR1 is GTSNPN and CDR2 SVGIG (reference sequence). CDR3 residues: CAWRGQGVVSLYEQYF. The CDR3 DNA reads TGTGCCTGGAGGGGACAGGGGGTTGTGTCCCTCTACGAGCAGTACTTC.

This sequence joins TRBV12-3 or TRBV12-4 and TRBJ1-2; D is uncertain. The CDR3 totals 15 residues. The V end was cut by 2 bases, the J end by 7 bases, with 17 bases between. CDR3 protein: CASSLNSLVSVGYTF. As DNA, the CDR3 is TGTGCCAGCAGTTTAAATTCCTTGGTTAGTGTTGGCTACACCTTC.

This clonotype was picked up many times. CDR3 residues: CASSYVLGLRKAFF. Written as DNA, the CDR3 is TGTGCCAGCAGTTACGTACTTGGCCTGCGCAAAGCTTTCTTT. This chain joins TRBV6-5 and TRBJ1-1; the D is unclear. This CDR3 is built from 14 residues. V was clipped by 2 bases and J by 9 bases, with 16 bases between them. Germline lookup yields CDR1 MNHEY and CDR2 SVGAGI.